The entry below describes one T cell receptor beta chain. These data originate in a study of T cell changes during pregnancy in multiple sclerosis. The data were produced by immunoSEQ multiplex PCR, yet TCRdb's version contains in-frame clones alone and is incomplete. The sample holds almost 35,000 clones, 75% to 95% seen once. This CDR3 has 17 amino acids. Germline V gene sequence: CDR1 SGHNT, CDR2 YYREEE (reference sequence). Unmatched junction bases numbered 14, after V lost 4 bases and J lost 5 bases. The starting material was CD8+ T cells from peripheral blood mononuclear cells, obtained before pregnancy. The source of this sequence is a female donor with multiple sclerosis, enrolled in a pregnancy study. The chain uses TRBV5-4 and TRBJ2-1, with 8 bases that match TRBD1. The CDR3 bases are TGTGCCAGCAGCCCTTTCACGGGGGACAGGATCCACAATGAGCAGTTCTTC. It yields the protein CASSPFTGDRIHNEQFF.